This T cell receptor beta chain stems from a study of a mutant IDH1 vaccine in newly diagnosed glioma. Study-wide context: Earlier therapy was either radiotherapy, temozolomide, or both, and most got both.

General study points: Pseudoprogression apparently lacked any relation to changes in top peripheral T cell clonotypes.

Method: immunoSEQ multiplex PCR; TCRdb's copy keeps in-frame clones and lacks some. The sample lists about 40,000 clones, roughly 84% seen once, with under 2.5% in the top ten. A note on this clone: Its specificity is unknown.

Time point denoted: week 11, during vaccination. Every vaccine dose comprised 300 ug of mutant IDH1 20-mer peptide plus topical imiquimod. The sequence was obtained from a man aged 40-49 years with glioma. Sequences were derived from PBMCs, sampled from a glioma patient whose treatment included an IDH1 peptide vaccine.

CDR3 nucleotides: TGTGCCAGCAGCTTAGTGGGAGGGAACACCGGGGAGCTGTTTTTT. Translating it yields CASSLVGGNTGELFF. The chain couples TRBV7-8 to TRBJ2-2; D may be TRBD2 (6 bases). The V end was cut by 1 base, the J end by 1 base, with 7 bases between. Germline CDR1 SGHVS, CDR2 FQNEAQ. This CDR3 has 15 amino acids. The whole variable domain, filled in from reference TRBV7-8 and TRBJ2-2, reads GAGVSQSPRYKVAKRGQDVALRCDPISGHVSLFWYQQALGQGPEFLTYFQNEAQLDKSGLPSDRFFAERPEGSVSTLKIQRTQQEDSAVYLCASSLVGGNTGELFFGEGSRLTVL.